Below, 9 T cell receptor beta chains from the same sample are listed, as sequenced in a study of memory CD4+ T cells and cytomegalovirus serostatus. Generated by immunoSEQ multiplex PCR, the TCRdb table keeps only in-frame clones and is missing some. The profile shows roughly 64,000 clones, roughly four fifths of them singletons. The sort gate was single viable CD3+CD4+CD8-CD45RO+ cells for memory CD4+ T cells. Source material: memory CD4+ T cells from blood. The origin of the receptors is an adult in good health and CMV-seronegative.

The genes are TRBV6-5 and TRBJ2-7; D ambiguous. The CDR3 loop spans 13 amino acids. V lost 5 bases, J lost 4 bases, and 12 bases lay in between. Per germline, CDR1 MNHEY and CDR2 SVGAGI. The CDR3 sequence: CASSRHFEYEQYF. DNA of the CDR3: TGTGCCAGCAGTAGGCATTTCGAGTACGAGCAGTACTTC.

This chain links TRBV2 with TRBJ1-3; TRBD1 is a possible D gene (5 bases). From germline, CDR1 is SNHLY and CDR2 FYNNEI. This CDR3 is 16 amino acids long. Trimming took off 3 bases at V and 2 bases at J, with 14 bases between the two ends. The CDR3 DNA is TGTGCCAGCAGTGATCCGAGCAGGGCAACTGGAAACACCATATATTTT. Translated, it gives CASSDPSRATGNTIYF. Full variable domain (remainder filled in from reference TRBV2 and TRBJ1-3): EPEVTQTPSHQVTQMGQEVILRCVPISNHLYFYWYRQILGQKVEFLVSFYNNEISEKSEIFDDQFSVERPDGSNFTLKIRSTKLEDSAMYFCASSDPSRATGNTIYFGEGSWLTVV.

CDR3 region: CASSMQVGRANEQFF. The CDR3, as DNA: TGTGCCAGTAGTATGCAGGTCGGGAGGGCAAATGAGCAGTTCTTC. The V and J genes are TRBV19 and TRBJ2-1, with TRBD2 matching 8 bases. The J segment lost 7 bases and the V segment lost 3 bases, leaving 8 bases of the junction unmatched. From germline, CDR1 is LNHDA and CDR2 SQIVND (reference sequence). This CDR3 region has 15 residues. The full variable domain, rest sourced from reference TRBV19 and TRBJ2-1, is DGGITQSPKYLFRKEGQNVTLSCEQNLNHDAMYWYRQDPGQGLRLIYYSQIVNDFQKGDIAEGYSVSREKKESFPLTVTSAQKNPTAFYLCASSMQVGRANEQFFGPGTRLTVL.

The chain has TRBV4-1 and TRBJ1-5; 8 bases agree with TRBD1. CDR1 is MGHRA and CDR2 is YSYEKL in the germline V gene. J was trimmed by 0 bases and V by 0 bases; bases with no gene match: 4. The CDR3 length is 17 residues. CDR3 region: CASSQDGTGYSNQPQHF. CDR3 in DNA: TGCGCCAGCAGCCAAGATGGGACAGGATATAGCAATCAGCCCCAGCATTTT.

The chain combines TRBV5-1 with TRBJ1-2, with D unresolved. The V end was cut by 0 bases, the J end by 7 bases, with 13 bases between. Germline V gene data show CDR1 as SGHRS and CDR2 as YFSETQ. This CDR3 has 14 amino acids. The chain's CDR3 is CASSLAVVGVGYTF. CDR3 nucleotide sequence: TGCGCCAGCAGCTTGGCCGTAGTTGGCGTTGGCTACACCTTC.

J is TRBJ1-4 and V is TRBV10-1; TRBD1 might be the D (5 bases). The germline V gene has CDR1 WNHNN and CDR2 SYGVQD (reference sequence). The CDR3 is 16 amino acids. V was clipped by 0 bases and J by 6 bases, with 14 bases between them. CDR3 DNA sequence: TGCGCCAGCAGTGAGTCCTCCGGGACGGCGGATGAAAAACTGTTTTTT. Its translation is CASSESSGTADEKLFF.

This clone was seen a handful of times. V gene TRBV7-3 combines with J gene TRBJ2-2; D unresolved. Trimming removed 2 bases at V and 8 bases at J, with 12 bases between. This CDR3 has 14 residues. The germline CDR1 and CDR2 sequences are SGHTA and FQGTGA. In DNA, the CDR3 is TGTGCCAGCAGCTTAGATACCACACGTGGGGAGCTGTTTTTT. Protein sequence: CASSLDTTRGELFF.

The chain has TRBV18 and TRBJ2-5, with 10 bases identical to TRBD2. Germline CDR1 is KGHSH and CDR2 is LQKENI. CDR3 length: 16 residues. J lost 2 bases, V lost 6 bases, and 9 bases had no gene match. The CDR3 region is CASSLSGGSRQETQYF. The CDR3 bases are TGTGCCAGCTCCCTTAGCGGGGGGTCCCGGCAAGAGACCCAGTACTTC.

The chain uses TRBV6-6 and TRBJ2-3; D possibly corresponds to TRBD1 (6 bases). The CDR3 loop spans 14 amino acids. Germline loops: CDR1 MNHNY, CDR2 SVGAGI (reference sequence). The germline V and J ends were trimmed by 8 bases and 5 bases, with 17 bases remaining between them. CDR3 nucleotides: TGTGCCAGCTGGGGCAGGGGACGCATAGATACGCAGTATTTT. Encoded protein: CASWGRGRIDTQYF.